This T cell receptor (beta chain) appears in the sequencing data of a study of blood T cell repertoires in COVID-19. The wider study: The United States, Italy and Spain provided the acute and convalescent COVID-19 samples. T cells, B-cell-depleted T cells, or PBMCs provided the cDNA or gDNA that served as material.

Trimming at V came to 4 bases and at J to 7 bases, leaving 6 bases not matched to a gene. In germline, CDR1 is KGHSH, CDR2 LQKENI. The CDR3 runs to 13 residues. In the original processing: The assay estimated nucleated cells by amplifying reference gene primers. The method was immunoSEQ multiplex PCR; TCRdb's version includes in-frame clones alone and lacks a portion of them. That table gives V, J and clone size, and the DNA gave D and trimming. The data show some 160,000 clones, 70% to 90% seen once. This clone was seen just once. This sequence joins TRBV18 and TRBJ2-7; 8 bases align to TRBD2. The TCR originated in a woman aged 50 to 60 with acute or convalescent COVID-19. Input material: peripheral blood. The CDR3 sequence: CASSLGTRGEQYF. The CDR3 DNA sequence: TGTGCCAGCTCACTCGGGACTAGAGGTGAGCAGTACTTC. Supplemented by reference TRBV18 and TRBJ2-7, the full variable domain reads NAGVMQNPRHLVRRRGQEARLRCSPMKGHSHVYWYRQLPEEGLKFMVYLQKENIIDESGMPKERFSAEFPKEGPSILRIQQVVRGDSAAYFCASSLGTRGEQYFGPGTRLTVT.